This T cell receptor (beta chain) was retrieved from a study of low-dose radiotherapy and immunotherapy resistance in tumors. Study in general: The study gave Cohort 2 1 Gy per fraction every two weeks, totaling 13 Gy over 26 weeks. Ipilimumab 1 mg/kg every six weeks, together with nivolumab 240 mg every two weeks, was given intravenously to patients.

Time point denoted: before trial treatment. Nivolumab, ipilimumab, aspirin, low-dose cyclophosphamide and low-dose radiotherapy were all administered to the donors. Primers targeting TRAV and TRBV primed first-strand cDNA, covering alpha and beta chains. For amplifying TCRs, the PCR ran for around 20 cycles with Phusion, which was used together with a constant-region primer and the adapter on the V primers. The mRNA that was isolated underwent amplification by in vitro transcription. TCRdb recomputed calls from the reads with MiXCR, one row per CDR3 protein. The table lists 70,000 to 90,000 distinct CDR3 sequences, roughly a sixth of them singletons, with over 2.5% in the top ten. Germline V CDR1 and CDR2: PRHDT, FYEKMQ (reference sequence). The junction had 7 bases not matched to a gene; V was cut back by 6 bases and J by 2 bases. The CDR3 consists of 14 residues. This clonotype was found many times.

This receptor was identified in a male donor with prostate cancer. The rearrangement uses TRBV13 and TRBJ2-7; TRBD1 aligns across 7 bases. The sample was PBMCs, taken before treatment. CDR3 sequence reads: CASRAGTVTYEQYF. In DNA form, the CDR3 reads TGTGCCAGCAGGGCCGGGACAGTTACCTACGAGCAGTACTTC.